This T cell receptor (beta chain) was identified in a study of blood T cell repertoires in COVID-19. At the level of the study: Acute and convalescent COVID-19 specimens originated in the United States, Italy and Spain. PBMCs, B-cell-depleted T cells, or T cells provided the cDNA or gDNA that made up the material.

This clone was counted once. Per the original methods: Using reference gene primer amplification, nucleated cell counts were estimated. TCRdb's copy holds only in-frame clones and misses some; the assay was immunoSEQ multiplex PCR. The V and J calls and clone size were taken over from that table, and D and trimming were inferred from the DNA. Of about 260,000 clones listed, approximately 90% were seen once; the top ten hold 3.7%. The TCR originated in a woman between 40 and 55 years old with acute or convalescent COVID-19. The sample was peripheral blood.

CDR3: CASRATGTLSYEQYV. DNA for the CDR3: TGTGCCAGCCGAGCGACCGGGACTTTATCCTACGAGCAGTACGTC. The chain combines TRBV2 with TRBJ2-7; TRBD2 might be the D (6 bases). Germline V gene sequence: CDR1 SNHLY, CDR2 FYNNEI. V was shortened by 8 bases and J by 1 base, with 18 bases between the two germline ends. CDR3 size: 15 residues.